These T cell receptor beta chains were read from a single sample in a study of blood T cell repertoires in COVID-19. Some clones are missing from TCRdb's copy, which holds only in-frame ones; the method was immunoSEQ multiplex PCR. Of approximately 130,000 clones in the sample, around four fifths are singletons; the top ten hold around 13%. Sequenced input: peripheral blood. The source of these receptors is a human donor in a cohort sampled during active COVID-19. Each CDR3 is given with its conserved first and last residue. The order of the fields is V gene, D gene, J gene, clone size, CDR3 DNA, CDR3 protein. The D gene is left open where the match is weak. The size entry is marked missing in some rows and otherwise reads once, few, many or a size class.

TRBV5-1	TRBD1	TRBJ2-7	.	TGCGCCAGCAGCTGGACAGGGAGGACAGATTTGGAGCAGTACTTC	CASSWTGRTDLEQYF
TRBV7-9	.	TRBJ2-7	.	TGTGCCAGCAGCGAAGAGCCAGCGTTCCACGAGCAGTACTTC	CASSEEPAFHEQYF
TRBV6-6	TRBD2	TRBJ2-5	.	TGTGCCAGCAGTCCATCCCCCGGGGTAGCGGGACAAGAGACCCAGTACTTC	CASSPSPGVAGQETQYF
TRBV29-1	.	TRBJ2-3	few	TGCAGCGTTGTGGGGGGGACAGGTAGAACAGATACGCAGTATTTT	CSVVGGTGRTDTQYF
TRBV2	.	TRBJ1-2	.	TGTGCCAGCAGGAAGGACAGAAATGCTAACTATGGCTACACCTTC	CASRKDRNANYGYTF
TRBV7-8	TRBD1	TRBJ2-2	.	TGTGCCAGCAGCACCCATGGACAGGGAAACACCGGGGAGCTGTTTTTT	CASSTHGQGNTGELFF
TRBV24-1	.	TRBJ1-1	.	TGTGCCACCAGTGATTTGCATCGGGGAGCTGGTGAAGCTTTCTTT	CATSDLHRGAGEAFF
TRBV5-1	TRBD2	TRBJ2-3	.	TGCGCCAGCAGCCGTACTAGCGGGGGGGCCTTTGGCACAGATACGCAGTATTTT	CASSRTSGGAFGTDTQYF
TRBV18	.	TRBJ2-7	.	TGTGCCAGCTCACCACGGAGTGGGTATGGACCGGGGGAGCAGTACTTC	CASSPRSGYGPGEQYF
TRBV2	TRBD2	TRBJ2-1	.	TGTGCCAGCAGCGGGGGGGGGTACAATGAGCAGTTCTTC	CASSGGGYNEQFF
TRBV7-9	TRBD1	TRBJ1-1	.	TGTGCCAGCAGCGCCGGACAGGGGAACACTGAAGCTTTCTTT	CASSAGQGNTEAFF
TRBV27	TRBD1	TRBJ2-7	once	TGTGCCAGCAGCCAGCCGGGACAGGGATTTCGCGAGCAGTACTTC	CASSQPGQGFREQYF
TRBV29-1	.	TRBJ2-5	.	TGCAGCGTTGAAAAATTAGCCCGGGAGACCCAGTACTTC	CSVEKLARETQYF
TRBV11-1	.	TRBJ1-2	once	TGTGCCAGCAGCGGCGGGACGGCAAACAACTATGGCTACACCTTC	CASSGGTANNYGYTF
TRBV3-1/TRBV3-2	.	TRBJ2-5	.	TGTGCCAGCAGCCAAGATCGACTTAAAGAGACCCAGTACTTC	CASSQDRLKETQYF
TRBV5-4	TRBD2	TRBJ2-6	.	TGTGCCAGCAGCCCCAGCGGGGGATCTGGGGCCAACGTCCTGACTTTC	CASSPSGGSGANVLTF
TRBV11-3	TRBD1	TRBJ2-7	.	TGTGCCAGCAGCCCAGAGGGGGCTCCCTACGAGCAGTACTTC	CASSPEGAPYEQYF
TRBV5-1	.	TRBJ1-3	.	TGCGCCAGCAGCCGAACCACAGGTTACGGAAACACCATATATTTT	CASSRTTGYGNTIYF
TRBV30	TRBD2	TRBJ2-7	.	TGTGCCTGGAGTCTAGCGGGGGGGCTCCGTCACGAGCAGTACTTC	CAWSLAGGLRHEQYF
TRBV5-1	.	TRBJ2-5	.	TGCGCCAGCAGCTGGGGCCCGGGACACAGATCGGAGACCCAGTACTTC	CASSWGPGHRSETQYF
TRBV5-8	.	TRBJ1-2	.	TGTGCCAGCAGCTGGGCCCCTGCTAACTATGGCTACACCTTC	CASSWAPANYGYTF
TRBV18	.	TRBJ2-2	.	TGTGCCAGCTCACCGAACAGGGCCGGCGGGGAGCTGTTTTTT	CASSPNRAGGELFF
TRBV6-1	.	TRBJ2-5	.	TGTGCCAGCAGTGACCAGAACCAAGAGACCCAGTACTTC	CASSDQNQETQYF
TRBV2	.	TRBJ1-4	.	TGTGCCAGCAGTGAAGGCAGGGATGAAAAACTGTTTTTT	CASSEGRDEKLFF
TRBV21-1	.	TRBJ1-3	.	TGTGCCAGCAGCAACGTCGACGGCGGCCGGGGTGGAAACACCATATATTTT	CASSNVDGGRGGNTIYF
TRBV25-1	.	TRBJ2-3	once	TGTGCCAGCAGTGAATCGGGGTTTAGGGGGAGAGATACGCAGTATTTT	CASSESGFRGRDTQYF
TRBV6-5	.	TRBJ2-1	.	TGTGCCAGCATACCGGGTAGGGGCGCGTACCATGAGCAGTTCTTC	CASIPGRGAYHEQFF
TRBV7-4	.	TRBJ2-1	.	TGTGCCTCCCCGACAGGAGTCAATGAGCAGTTCTTC	CASPTGVNEQFF
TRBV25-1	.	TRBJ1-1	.	TGTGCCAGCACTGCAGGGTTTCTTGCTGAAGCTTTCTTT	CASTAGFLAEAFF
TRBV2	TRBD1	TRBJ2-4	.	TGTGCCAGCAGCCAGGGACAGACTATAGCCAAAAACATTCAGTACTTC	CASSQGQTIAKNIQYF
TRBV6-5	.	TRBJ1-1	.	TGTGCCAGCAATGCGGGGCTGGCGAACACTGAAGCTTTCTTT	CASNAGLANTEAFF
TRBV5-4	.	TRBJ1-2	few	TGTGCCAGCAGCCAAGCGCCGTCCAACTATGGCTACACCTTC	CASSQAPSNYGYTF
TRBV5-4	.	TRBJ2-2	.	TGTGCCAGCAGCTTTAACGTGTGGGCCAACACCGGGGAGCTGTTTTTT	CASSFNVWANTGELFF